The present T cell receptor beta chain was sequenced within a study of metastatic and nonmetastatic thyroid tumors (dated by TCRdb to 2019 to 2021). Study-wide context: For patients with malignant and with benign thyroid disease, the researchers compared repertoires between peripheral blood samples and tumor or nodule tissue samples.

A note on this clone: Its target antigen remains unknown. Qualities for individual bases were not recorded, and no much larger clone is one base off.

No treatment had been received by any patient before thyroid surgery. Using T-cell receptor beta sequencing, the study looked back at clinical samples from patients collected from the early 2010s to the late 2010s. Receptors were amplified or captured by PCR. TCRdb records Illumina HiSeq 4000 as the sequencer. High-throughput sequencing was used to profile the TCR beta-chain CDR3 region of each patient. The paper's data handling went like this. CDR3 differences across clinicopathological groups were used to build a classifier for discriminating distant-metastatic papillary thyroid cancer patients. To measure repertoire diversity the researchers used the Shannon index, while the Morisita-Horn index served to gauge how similar the tumor and blood repertoires were. TCRdb's own reprocessing of the public reads used fastp at Q25 and MiXCR and kept productive beta chains. These V and J calls derive from TCRdb rather than the authors' analysis. The sample table lists 30,000 to 35,000 clones, roughly 20% of them with a count of one. Roughly 3.1% of the sample lies in the top ten.

The germline V gene (reference sequence) yields LNHNV for CDR1 and YYDKDF for CDR2. Spanning cysteine to phenylalanine, the CDR3 consists of 18 amino acids. The sequence is cut down to CDR3 DNA, 54 bases in frame from base 1. Trimming accounts for 1 base at V and 0 bases at J, while the number of junction bases matched to no gene is 3. Broad study findings and their caveats: In both blood and tumor samples, malignant tumors were reported to have significantly higher TCR beta diversity than benign nodules.

What was sequenced was tumor tissue. The TCR was taken from a male donor with papillary thyroid cancer or a benign thyroid nodule (not recorded which). Some clones in this sample may be carry-over from other donors' samples. Recombination connected TRBV15 to TRBJ2-6, with 10 bases aligning to TRBD1. The sequence in DNA is TGTGCCACCAGCAGAGTCGGGACAGGGGTCTCTGGGGCCAACGTCCTGACTTTC. Its amino acids are CATSRVGTGVSGANVLTF.